Described below is a single T cell receptor (beta chain) sequence and its context. The V gene lost 4 bases and the J gene lost 3 bases, with 17 bases spanning the gap. The CDR3 sequence is 16 residues long. In germline, CDR1 is LGHDT, CDR2 YNNKEL (reference sequence). The sample belongs to a study of blood T cell repertoires in COVID-19. The overall study: Collection of acute and convalescent COVID-19 samples took place in the United States, Italy and Spain. In each case, the material was cDNA or gDNA derived from T cells, B-cell-depleted T cells, or PBMCs.

In the study's own analysis: Scientists estimated how many nucleated cells there were by amplifying reference gene primers. Data came from immunoSEQ multiplex PCR; TCRdb stores just in-frame clones and leaves some out. Clone size and the V and J calls come from that table; the DNA yielded D and trimming. The sample has tens of thousands of clones, around 90% seen once. The material sequenced was peripheral blood. The J gene is TRBJ2-3, the V gene TRBV3-1 (or the pseudogene TRBV3-2); D might be TRBD2 (6 bases). This clonotype was sampled from a man between 70 and 80 years old with acute or convalescent COVID-19. This CDR3 is CASSRAGQPKTDTQYF. The CDR3, as DNA: TGTGCCAGCAGCCGGGCGGGGCAGCCTAAAACAGATACGCAGTATTTT.